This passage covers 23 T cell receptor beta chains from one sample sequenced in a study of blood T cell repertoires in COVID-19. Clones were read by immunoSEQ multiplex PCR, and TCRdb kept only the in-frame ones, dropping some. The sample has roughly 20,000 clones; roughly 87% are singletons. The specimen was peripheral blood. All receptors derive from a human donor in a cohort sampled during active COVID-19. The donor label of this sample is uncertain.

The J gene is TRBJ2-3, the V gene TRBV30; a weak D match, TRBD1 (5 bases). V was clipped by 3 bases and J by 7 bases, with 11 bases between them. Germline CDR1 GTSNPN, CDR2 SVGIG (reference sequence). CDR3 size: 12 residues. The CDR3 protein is CAWRTVGHTQYF. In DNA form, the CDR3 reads TGTGCCTGGAGGACTGTGGGGCATACGCAGTATTTT.

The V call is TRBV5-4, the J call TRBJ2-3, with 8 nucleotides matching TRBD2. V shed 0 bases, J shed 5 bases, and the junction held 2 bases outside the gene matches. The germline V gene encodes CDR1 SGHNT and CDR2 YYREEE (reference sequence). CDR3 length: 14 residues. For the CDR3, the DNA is TGTGCCAGCAGCTTGGTGGCGGGAGGAGATACGCAGTATTTT. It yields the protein CASSLVAGGDTQYF.

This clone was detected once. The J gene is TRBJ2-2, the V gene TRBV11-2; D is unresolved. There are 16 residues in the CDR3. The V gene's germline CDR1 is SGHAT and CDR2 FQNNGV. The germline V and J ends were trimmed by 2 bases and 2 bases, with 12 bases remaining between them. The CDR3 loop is CASSLNPVTNTGELFF. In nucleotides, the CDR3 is TGTGCCAGCAGCTTAAACCCCGTGACAAACACCGGGGAGCTGTTTTTT.

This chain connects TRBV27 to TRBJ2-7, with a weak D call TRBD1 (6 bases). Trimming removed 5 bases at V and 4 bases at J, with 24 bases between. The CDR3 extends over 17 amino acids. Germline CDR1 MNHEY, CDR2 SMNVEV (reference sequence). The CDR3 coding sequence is TGTGCCAGCAGTACCGAGGAACAGGGCCCGGGGATGTACGAGCAGTACTTC. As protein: CASSTEEQGPGMYEQYF.

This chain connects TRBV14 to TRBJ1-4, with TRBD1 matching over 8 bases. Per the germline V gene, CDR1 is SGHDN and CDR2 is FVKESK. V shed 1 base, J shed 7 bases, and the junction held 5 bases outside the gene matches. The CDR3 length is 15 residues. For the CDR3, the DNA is TGTGCCAGCAGCCAAGCCCAGGGGGCGGGTGAAAAACTGTTTTTT. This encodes CASSQAQGAGEKLFF.

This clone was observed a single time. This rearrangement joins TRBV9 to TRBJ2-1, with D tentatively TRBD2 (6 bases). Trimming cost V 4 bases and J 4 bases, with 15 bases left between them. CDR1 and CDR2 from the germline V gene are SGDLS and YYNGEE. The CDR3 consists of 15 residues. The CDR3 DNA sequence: TGTGCCAGCAGCCCTGGGGCGGGATTTTACAATGAGCAGTTCTTC. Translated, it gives CASSPGAGFYNEQFF.

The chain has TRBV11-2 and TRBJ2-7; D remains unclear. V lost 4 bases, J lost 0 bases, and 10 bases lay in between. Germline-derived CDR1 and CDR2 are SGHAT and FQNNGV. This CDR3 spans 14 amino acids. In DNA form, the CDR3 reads TGTGCCAGCAGCTATCAACTAAGCTCCTACGAGCAGTACTTC. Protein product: CASSYQLSSYEQYF.

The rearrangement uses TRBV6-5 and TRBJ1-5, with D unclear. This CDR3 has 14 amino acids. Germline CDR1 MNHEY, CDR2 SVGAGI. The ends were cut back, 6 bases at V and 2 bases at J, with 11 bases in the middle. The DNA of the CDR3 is TGTGCCAGCAGCCCGCGGGCGCGCAATCAGCCCCAGCATTTT. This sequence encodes CASSPRARNQPQHF.

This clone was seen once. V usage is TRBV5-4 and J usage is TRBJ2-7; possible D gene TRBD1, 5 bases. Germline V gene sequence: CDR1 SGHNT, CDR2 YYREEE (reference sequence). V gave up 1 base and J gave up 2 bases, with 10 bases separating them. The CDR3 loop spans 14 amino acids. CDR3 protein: CASSLRRAPYEQYF. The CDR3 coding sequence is TGTGCCAGCAGCTTGCGCAGGGCCCCCTACGAGCAGTACTTC.

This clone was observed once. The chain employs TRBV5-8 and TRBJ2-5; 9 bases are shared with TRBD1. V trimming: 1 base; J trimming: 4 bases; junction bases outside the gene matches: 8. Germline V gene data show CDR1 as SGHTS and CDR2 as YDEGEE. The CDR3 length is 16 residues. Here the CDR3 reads CASSLTGTGPPETQYF. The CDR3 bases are TGTGCCAGCAGCTTGACCGGGACAGGGCCCCCAGAGACCCAGTACTTC.

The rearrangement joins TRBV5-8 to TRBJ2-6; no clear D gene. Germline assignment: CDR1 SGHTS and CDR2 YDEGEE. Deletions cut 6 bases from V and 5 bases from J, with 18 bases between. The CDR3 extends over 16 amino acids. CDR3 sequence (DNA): TGTGCCAGCAACGCGTCTCATCAAAGTCGGGCCAACGTCCTGACTTTC. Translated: CASNASHQSRANVLTF.

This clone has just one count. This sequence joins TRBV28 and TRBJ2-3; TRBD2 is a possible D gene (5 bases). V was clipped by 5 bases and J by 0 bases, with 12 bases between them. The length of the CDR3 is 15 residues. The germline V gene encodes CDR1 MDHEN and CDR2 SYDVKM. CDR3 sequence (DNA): TGTGCCAGCAGTGGCGGGCCTACTAGCACAGATACGCAGTATTTT. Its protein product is CASSGGPTSTDTQYF.

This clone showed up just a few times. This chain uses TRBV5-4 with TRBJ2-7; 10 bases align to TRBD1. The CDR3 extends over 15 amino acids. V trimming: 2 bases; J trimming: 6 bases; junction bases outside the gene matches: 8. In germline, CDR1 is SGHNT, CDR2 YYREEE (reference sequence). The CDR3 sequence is CASSFLTGGASEQYF. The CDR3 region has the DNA TGTGCCAGCAGCTTTTTGACAGGGGGCGCGTCCGAGCAGTACTTC.

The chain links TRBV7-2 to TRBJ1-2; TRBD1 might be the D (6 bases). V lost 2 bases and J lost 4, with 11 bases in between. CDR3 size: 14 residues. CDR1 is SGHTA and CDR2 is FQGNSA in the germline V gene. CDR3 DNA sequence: TGTGCCAGCAGCTTAACAGGGAACGGCTATGGCTACACCTTC. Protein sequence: CASSLTGNGYGYTF.

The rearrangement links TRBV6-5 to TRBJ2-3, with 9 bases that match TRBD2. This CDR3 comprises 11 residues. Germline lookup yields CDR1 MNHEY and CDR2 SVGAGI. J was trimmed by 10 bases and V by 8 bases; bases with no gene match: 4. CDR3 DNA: TGTGCCAGCCTTAGCGGGAGTTCGCAGTATTTT. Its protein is CASLSGSSQYF.

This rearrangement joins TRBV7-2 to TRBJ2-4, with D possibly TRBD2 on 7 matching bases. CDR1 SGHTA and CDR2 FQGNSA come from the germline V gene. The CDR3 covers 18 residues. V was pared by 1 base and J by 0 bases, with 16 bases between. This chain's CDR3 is CASSLGSGAGVAKNIQYF. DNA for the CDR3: TGTGCCAGCAGCTTAGGCTCGGGGGCGGGGGTAGCCAAAAACATTCAGTACTTC. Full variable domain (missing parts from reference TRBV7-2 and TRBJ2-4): GAGVSQSPSNKVTEKGKDVELRCDPISGHTALYWYRQSLGQGLEFLIYFQGNSAPDKSGLPSDRFSAERTGGSVSTLTIQRTQQEDSAVYLCASSLGSGAGVAKNIQYFGAGTRLSVL.

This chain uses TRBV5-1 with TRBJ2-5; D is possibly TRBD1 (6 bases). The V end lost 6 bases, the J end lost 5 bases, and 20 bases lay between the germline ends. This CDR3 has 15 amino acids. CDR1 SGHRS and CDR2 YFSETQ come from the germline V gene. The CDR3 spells CASNDGGASSETQYF. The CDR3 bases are TGCGCCAGCAACGATGGGGGCGCCTCCTCGGAGACCCAGTACTTC. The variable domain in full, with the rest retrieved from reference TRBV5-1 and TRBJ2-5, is KAGVTQTPRYLIKTRGQQVTLSCSPISGHRSVSWYQQTPGQGLQFLFEYFSETQRNKGNFPGRFSGRQFSNSRSEMNVSTLELGDSALYLCASNDGGASSETQYFGPGTRLLVL.

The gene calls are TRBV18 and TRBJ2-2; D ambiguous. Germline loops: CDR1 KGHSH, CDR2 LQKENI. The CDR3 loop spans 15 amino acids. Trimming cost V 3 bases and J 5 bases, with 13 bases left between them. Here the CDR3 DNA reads TGTGCCAGCTCACCGCTGTCAGAGGAAACCGGGGAGCTGTTTTTT. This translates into CASSPLSEETGELFF. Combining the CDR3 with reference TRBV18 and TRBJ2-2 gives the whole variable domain NAGVMQNPRHLVRRRGQEARLRCSPMKGHSHVYWYRQLPEEGLKFMVYLQKENIIDESGMPKERFSAEFPKEGPSILRIQQVVRGDSAAYFCASSPLSEETGELFFGEGSRLTVL.

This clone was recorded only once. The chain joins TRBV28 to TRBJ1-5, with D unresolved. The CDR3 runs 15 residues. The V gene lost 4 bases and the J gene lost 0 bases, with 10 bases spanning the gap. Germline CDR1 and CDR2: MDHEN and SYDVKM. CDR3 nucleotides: TGTGCCAGCAGTTATCGACAATATAGCAATCAGCCCCAGCATTTT. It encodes CASSYRQYSNQPQHF.

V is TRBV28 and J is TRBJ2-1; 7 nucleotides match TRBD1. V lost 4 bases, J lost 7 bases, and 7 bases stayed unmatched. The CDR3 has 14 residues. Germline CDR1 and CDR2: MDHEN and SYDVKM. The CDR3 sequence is CASSSGDRMNEQFF. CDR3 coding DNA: TGTGCCAGCAGTTCCGGGGACAGAATGAATGAGCAGTTCTTC.

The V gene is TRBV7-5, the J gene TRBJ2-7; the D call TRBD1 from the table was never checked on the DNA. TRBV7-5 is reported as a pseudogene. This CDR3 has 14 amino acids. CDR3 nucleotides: TGTGTCAGAAGCCGAGTGGGGGCCGGGTACGAGCAGTACTTC. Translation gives CVRSRVGAGYEQYF.

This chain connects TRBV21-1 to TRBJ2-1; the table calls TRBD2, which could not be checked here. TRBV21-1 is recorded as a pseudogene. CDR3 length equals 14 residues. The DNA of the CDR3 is TGTGCCAATTTAATGGCGGGAGGGAACAATGAGCAGTTCTTC. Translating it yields CANLMAGGNNEQFF.

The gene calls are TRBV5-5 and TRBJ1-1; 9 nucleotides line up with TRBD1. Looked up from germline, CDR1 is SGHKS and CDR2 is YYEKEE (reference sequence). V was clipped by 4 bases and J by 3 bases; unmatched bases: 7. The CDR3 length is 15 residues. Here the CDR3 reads CASSVGTGFYTEAFF. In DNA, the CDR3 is TGTGCCAGCAGCGTGGGGACAGGGTTTTACACTGAAGCTTTCTTT. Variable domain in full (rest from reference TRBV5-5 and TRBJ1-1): DAGVTQSPTHLIKTRGQQVTLRCSPISGHKSVSWYQQVLGQGPQFIFQYYEKEERGRGNFPDRFSARQFPNYSSELNVNALLLGDSALYLCASSVGTGFYTEAFFGQGTRLTVV.